Below, 20 T cell receptor beta chains from the same sample are listed, as sequenced in a study of shared clonotypes between healthy human individuals. Only in-frame clones appear in the TCRdb table, and some are missing; sequencing was by immunoSEQ multiplex PCR. The table lists about 2 million clones, around 96% of them singletons. Terminally differentiated effector memory CD45RA+ cells were excluded from the naive CD8 cells, which were CD45RO-negative and positively selected for CCR7. Sequenced input: naive CD8+ T cells sorted from blood. Receptor source: a young man in good health.

This clone is a singleton in its sample. The chain has TRBV4-3 and TRBJ1-2, with D maybe TRBD1 (5 bases). Germline assignment: CDR1 LGHNA and CDR2 YSLEER. CDR3 length: 16 amino acids. Deletions cut 0 bases from V and 1 base from J, with 12 bases between. Here the CDR3 reads CASSQDRSGNNYGYTF. CDR3 DNA: TGCGCCAGCAGCCAAGATCGATCAGGGAATAACTATGGCTACACCTTC.

V and J are TRBV27 and TRBJ2-7; 7 positions agree with TRBD2. This CDR3 is built from 13 residues. Germline V CDR1 and CDR2: MNHEY, SMNVEV (reference sequence). Trimming removed 0 bases from V and 7 bases from J; junction bases left unmatched: 3. CDR3 loop: CASSLSGSGEQYF. For the CDR3, the DNA is TGTGCCAGCAGTTTATCAGGTAGCGGGGAGCAGTACTTC.

Of note for this clone: Other DNA sequences in this specimen translate into the identical CDR3. V and J are TRBV19 and TRBJ2-7; 10 bases align to TRBD1. Germline V gene sequence: CDR1 LNHDA, CDR2 SQIVND (reference sequence). The V segment lost 5 bases and the J segment 3 bases; nucleotides outside the gene matches: 4. This CDR3 spans 14 amino acids. DNA for the CDR3: TGTGCCAGTAGTTTTGGACAGGGGGACTACGAGCAGTACTTC. Encoded protein: CASSFGQGDYEQYF. The complete variable domain, with remaining parts taken from reference TRBV19 and TRBJ2-7, reads DGGITQSPKYLFRKEGQNVTLSCEQNLNHDAMYWYRQDPGQGLRLIYYSQIVNDFQKGDIAEGYSVSREKKESFPLTVTSAQKNPTAFYLCASSFGQGDYEQYFGPGTRLTVT.

This chain joins TRBV27 and TRBJ2-2; D call uncertain. CDR1 is MNHEY, CDR2 SMNVEV, per germline (reference sequence). V shed 4 bases and J shed 5 bases, with 8 bases lying between them. The CDR3 is 13 amino acids. Here the CDR3 reads CASSSAWTGELFF. CDR3 in DNA: TGTGCCAGCAGTTCAGCGTGGACCGGGGAGCTGTTTTTT.

This sequence joins TRBV2 and TRBJ2-1; 7 nucleotides align to TRBD2. This CDR3 region has 18 residues. Trimming at V came to 3 bases and at J to 6 bases, leaving 17 bases not matched to a gene. Germline lookup yields CDR1 SNHLY and CDR2 FYNNEI. The CDR3, as DNA: TGTGCCAGCAGTGACAATCCAATGTTGGGAGGGGAGCGCAATGAGCAGTTCTTC. Its protein product is CASSDNPMLGGERNEQFF.

The chain links TRBV2 to TRBJ2-2, with TRBD1 matching over 7 bases. The V and J ends lost 10 bases and 1 base, in that order; junction bases with no gene match: 6. The CDR3 is 14 residues long. Per the germline V gene, CDR1 is SNHLY and CDR2 is FYNNEI. CDR3 loop: CATIGQENTGELFF. CDR3 in DNA: TGTGCCACCATTGGACAGGAGAACACCGGGGAGCTGTTTTTT.

The J gene is TRBJ1-5, the V gene TRBV6-1; D unclear. Trimming shortened V by 1 base and J by 0 bases, and 13 bases separated the two germline ends. The CDR3 runs to 17 residues. The germline V gene has CDR1 MNHNS and CDR2 SASEGT. As DNA, the CDR3 is TGTGCCAGCAGTGAAGGCAGACTTTCCCCTAGCAATCAGCCCCAGCATTTT. Translation gives CASSEGRLSPSNQPQHF.

V usage is TRBV18 and J usage is TRBJ2-5; D is unclear. Germline CDR1 reads KGHSH; CDR2 reads LQKENI. CDR3 length: 13 residues. Trimming removed 4 bases from V and 2 bases from J, with 8 bases in between. The CDR3 DNA is TGTGCCAGCTCACAGGACGGACAAGAGACCCAGTACTTC. This translates into CASSQDGQETQYF.

The V call is TRBV28, the J call TRBJ2-7, with TRBD1 matching over 8 bases. Germline CDR1 reads MDHEN; CDR2 reads SYDVKM. The V and J ends lost 8 bases and 3 bases, in that order; junction bases with no gene match: 6. There are 13 residues in the CDR3. The CDR3 DNA reads TGTGCCAGCGGACCACAGGGGGTCTACGAGCAGTACTTC. Protein: CASGPQGVYEQYF.

The chain employs TRBV7-9 and TRBJ2-5, with D unclear. Germline CDR1 SEHNR, CDR2 FQNEAQ (reference sequence). The CDR3 loop spans 15 amino acids. The germline V and J ends were trimmed by 2 bases and 3 bases, with 13 bases remaining between them. CDR3 coding DNA: TGTGCCAGCAGCTTAAACTGGGGAACTAAAGAGACCCAGTACTTC. Translated, it gives CASSLNWGTKETQYF.

Notes on this clone: This sample includes further DNA sequences coding for the same CDR3. This chain links TRBV2 with TRBJ2-7; D not resolved. The V gene lost 2 bases and the J gene lost 3 bases, with 5 bases spanning the gap. This CDR3 region has 12 residues. In germline, CDR1 is SNHLY, CDR2 FYNNEI. CDR3 DNA: TGTGCCAGCAGTGAATCAGGCTACGAGCAGTACTTC. This encodes CASSESGYEQYF.

V is TRBV11-2 and J is TRBJ2-3, with D possibly being TRBD1 (5 bases). CDR3 size: 15 residues. V was pared by 5 bases and J by 4 bases, with 16 bases between. Germline loops: CDR1 SGHAT, CDR2 FQNNGV. CDR3 sequence reads: CASSRAAGLADTQYF. CDR3 in DNA: TGTGCCAGCAGCCGGGCGGCAGGGCTTGCAGATACGCAGTATTTT. Variable domain in full (rest from reference TRBV11-2 and TRBJ2-3): EAGVAQSPRYKIIEKRQSVAFWCNPISGHATLYWYQQILGQGPKLLIQFQNNGVVDDSQLPKDRFSAERLKGVDSTLKIQPAKLEDSAVYLCASSRAAGLADTQYFGPGTRLTVL.

The gene calls are TRBV7-6 and TRBJ2-7; the D gene is possibly TRBD1 (6 bases). CDR1 SGHVS and CDR2 FNYEAQ come from the germline V gene. The CDR3 runs to 14 residues. Trimming pared 1 base from V and 3 bases from J, leaving 10 bases between. CDR3 in amino acids: CASSLEGDIYEQYF. DNA for the CDR3: TGTGCCAGCAGCTTAGAGGGGGACATCTACGAGCAGTACTTC.

The CDR3 protein is CASSVWGNQETQYF. The DNA for the CDR3 is TGTGCCAGCAGCGTATGGGGAAACCAAGAGACCCAGTACTTC. The chain recombines TRBV9 with TRBJ2-5; D is undetermined. The CDR3 runs to 14 residues. Germline CDR1 SGDLS, CDR2 YYNGEE. V was clipped by 1 base and J by 0 bases, with 7 bases between them.

J is TRBJ2-7 and V is TRBV5-6; TRBD2 matches at 8 bases. The germline V gene has CDR1 SGHDT and CDR2 YYEEEE. This CDR3 has 16 residues. The V segment lost 0 bases and the J segment 4 bases; nucleotides outside the gene matches: 9. CDR3 sequence: CASSLGLAGREYEQYF. The CDR3 DNA follows: TGTGCCAGCAGCTTGGGCCTAGCGGGCCGGGAGTACGAGCAGTACTTC.

This chain connects TRBV6-6 to TRBJ1-6, with no clear D. Per the germline V gene, CDR1 is MNHNY and CDR2 is SVGAGI (reference sequence). The CDR3 has 13 amino acids. V lost 7 bases and J lost 5, with 9 bases in between. As DNA, the CDR3 is TGTGCCAGCACGGAGGAGCATAATTCACCCCTCCACTTT. It is translated as CASTEEHNSPLHF.

The gene calls are TRBV28 and TRBJ1-1; D is undetermined. The CDR3 is made up of 12 amino acids. V lost 8 bases to trimming and J lost 2 bases, with 9 bases between them. The germline V gene encodes CDR1 MDHEN and CDR2 SYDVKM. CDR3 coding DNA: TGTGCCAGCGGCGGCTTTAACACTGAAGCTTTCTTT. Residues: CASGGFNTEAFF.

The chain's CDR3 is CASSLSSGTANQPQHF. The DNA of the CDR3 is TGTGCCAGCAGCTTGTCCTCCGGGACAGCCAATCAGCCCCAGCATTTT. The chain joins TRBV5-8 to TRBJ1-5; 7 bases fit TRBD1. CDR1 is SGHTS and CDR2 is YDEGEE in the germline V gene. This CDR3 is built from 16 residues. J lost 3 bases, V lost 1 base, and 7 bases had no gene match.

The rearrangement joins TRBV7-9 to TRBJ1-4, with TRBD1 as a possible D gene (5 bases). This CDR3 has 15 amino acids. The germline CDR1 and CDR2 sequences are SEHNR and FQNEAQ (reference sequence). V lost 3 bases, J lost 10 bases, and 18 bases lay in between. CDR3 sequence (DNA): TGTGCCAGCAGCTTGCCTGTTCTCAGGGATGGAAAACTGTTTTTT. Residues: CASSLPVLRDGKLFF.

This clone was seen only once. Additional DNA sequences in this sample encode the identical CDR3. The V call is TRBV2, the J call TRBJ1-5, with TRBD1 as a possible D gene (6 bases). This CDR3 is 16 amino acids long. The ends were cut back, 1 base at V and 0 bases at J, with 10 bases in the middle. Germline CDR1 SNHLY, CDR2 FYNNEI. DNA of the CDR3: TGTGCCAGCAGTGAAGGGACAGAGTATAGCAATCAGCCCCAGCATTTT. Residues: CASSEGTEYSNQPQHF.